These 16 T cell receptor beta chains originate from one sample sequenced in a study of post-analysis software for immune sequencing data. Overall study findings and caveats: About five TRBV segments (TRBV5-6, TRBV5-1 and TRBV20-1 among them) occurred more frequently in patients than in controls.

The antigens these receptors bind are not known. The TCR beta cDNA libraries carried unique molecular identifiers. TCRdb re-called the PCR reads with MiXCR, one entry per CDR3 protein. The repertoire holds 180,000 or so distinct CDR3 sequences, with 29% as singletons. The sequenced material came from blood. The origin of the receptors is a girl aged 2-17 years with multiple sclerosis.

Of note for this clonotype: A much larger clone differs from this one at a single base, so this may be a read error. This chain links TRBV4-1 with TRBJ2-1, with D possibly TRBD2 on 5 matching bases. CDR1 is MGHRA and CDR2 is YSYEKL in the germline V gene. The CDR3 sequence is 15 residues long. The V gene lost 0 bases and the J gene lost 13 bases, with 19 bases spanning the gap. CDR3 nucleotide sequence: TGCGCCAGCAGCCAAGATCCGGGGTGGATGGAGACCCAGTTCTTC. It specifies CASSQDPGWMETQFF.

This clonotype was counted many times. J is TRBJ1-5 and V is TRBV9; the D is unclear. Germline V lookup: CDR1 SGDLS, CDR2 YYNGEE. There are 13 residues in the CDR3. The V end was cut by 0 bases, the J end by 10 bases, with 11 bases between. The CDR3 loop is CASSVEAAGPQHF. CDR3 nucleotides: TGTGCCAGCAGCGTAGAGGCGGCAGGACCCCAGCATTTT.

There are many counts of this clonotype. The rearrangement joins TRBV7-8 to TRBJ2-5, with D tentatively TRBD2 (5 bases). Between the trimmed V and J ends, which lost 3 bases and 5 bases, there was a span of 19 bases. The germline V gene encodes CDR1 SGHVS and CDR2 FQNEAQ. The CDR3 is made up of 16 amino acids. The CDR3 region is CASSFLGRRRRETQYF. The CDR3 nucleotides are TGTGCCAGCAGCTTCCTCGGCAGGAGGCGGCGGGAGACCCAGTACTTC.

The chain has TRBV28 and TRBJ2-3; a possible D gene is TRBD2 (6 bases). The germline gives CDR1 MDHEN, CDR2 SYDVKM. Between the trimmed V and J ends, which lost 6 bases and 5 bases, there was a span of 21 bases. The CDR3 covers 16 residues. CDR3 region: CASRFMSLGAGDTQYF. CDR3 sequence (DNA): TGTGCCAGCAGATTTATGTCCCTGGGAGCGGGAGATACGCAGTATTTT.

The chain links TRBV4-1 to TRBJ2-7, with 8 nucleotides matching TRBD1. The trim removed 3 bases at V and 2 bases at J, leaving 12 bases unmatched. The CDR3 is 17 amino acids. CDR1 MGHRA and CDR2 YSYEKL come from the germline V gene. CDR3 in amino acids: CASSQRAGTGVAYEQYF. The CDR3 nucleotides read TGCGCCAGCAGCCAGCGCGCCGGGACAGGAGTCGCCTACGAGCAGTACTTC.

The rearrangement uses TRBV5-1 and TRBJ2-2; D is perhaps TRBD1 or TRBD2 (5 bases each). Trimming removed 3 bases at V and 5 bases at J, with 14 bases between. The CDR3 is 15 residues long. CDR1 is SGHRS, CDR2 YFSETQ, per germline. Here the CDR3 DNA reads TGCGCCAGCAGCTCGGGGCCCCTCGGGACCGGGGAGCTGTTTTTT. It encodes CASSSGPLGTGELFF. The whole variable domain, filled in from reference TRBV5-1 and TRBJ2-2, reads KAGVTQTPRYLIKTRGQQVTLSCSPISGHRSVSWYQQTPGQGLQFLFEYFSETQRNKGNFPGRFSGRQFSNSRSEMNVSTLELGDSALYLCASSSGPLGTGELFFGEGSRLTVL.

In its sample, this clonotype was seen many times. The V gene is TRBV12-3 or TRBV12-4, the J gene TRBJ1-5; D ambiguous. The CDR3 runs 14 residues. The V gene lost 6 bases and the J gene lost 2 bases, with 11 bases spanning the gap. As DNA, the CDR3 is TGTGCCAGCAGCACCATTGGTGGCAATCAGCCCCAGCATTTT. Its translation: CASSTIGGNQPQHF.

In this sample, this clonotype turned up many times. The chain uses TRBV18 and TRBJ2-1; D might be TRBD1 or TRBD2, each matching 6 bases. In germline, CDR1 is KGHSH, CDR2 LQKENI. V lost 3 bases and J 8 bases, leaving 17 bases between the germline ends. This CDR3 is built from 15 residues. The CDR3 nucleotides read TGTGCCAGCTCACCGACCAAGGGGGGCTTGGATGAGCAGTTCTTC. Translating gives CASSPTKGGLDEQFF.

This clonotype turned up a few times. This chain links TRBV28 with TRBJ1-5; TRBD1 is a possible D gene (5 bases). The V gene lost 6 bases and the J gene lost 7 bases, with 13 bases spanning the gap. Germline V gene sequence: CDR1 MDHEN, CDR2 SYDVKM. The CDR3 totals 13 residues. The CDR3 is CASSAVWGQPQHF. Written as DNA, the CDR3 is TGTGCCAGCAGCGCGGTATGGGGGCAGCCCCAGCATTTT. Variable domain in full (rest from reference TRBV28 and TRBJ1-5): DVKVTQSSRYLVKRTGEKVFLECVQDMDHENMFWYRQDPGLGLRLIYFSYDVKMKEKGDIPEGYSVSREKKERFSLILESASTNQTSMYLCASSAVWGQPQHFGDGTRLSIL.

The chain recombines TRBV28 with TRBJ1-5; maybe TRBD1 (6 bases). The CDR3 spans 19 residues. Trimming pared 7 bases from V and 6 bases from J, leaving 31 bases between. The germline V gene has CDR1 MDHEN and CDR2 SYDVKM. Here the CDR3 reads CASTYLDGRGTVAIQPQHF. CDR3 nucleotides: TGTGCCAGCACCTACCTCGACGGCAGGGGCACCGTGGCGATTCAGCCCCAGCATTTT.

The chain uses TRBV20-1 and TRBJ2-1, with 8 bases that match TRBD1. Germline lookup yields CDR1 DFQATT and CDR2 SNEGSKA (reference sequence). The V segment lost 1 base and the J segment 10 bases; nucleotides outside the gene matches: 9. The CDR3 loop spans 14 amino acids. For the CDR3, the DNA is TGCAGTGCTAGAGGACAGGGGTGGCCAGGCGAGCAGTTCTTC. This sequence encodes CSARGQGWPGEQFF.

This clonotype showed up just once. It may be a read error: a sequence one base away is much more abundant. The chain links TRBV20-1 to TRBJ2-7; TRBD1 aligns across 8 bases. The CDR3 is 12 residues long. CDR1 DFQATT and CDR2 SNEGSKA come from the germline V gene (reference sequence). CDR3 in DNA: TGCAGTGCCACAGACAGGGGCGACGAGCGGTACTTC. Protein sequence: CSATDRGDERYF.

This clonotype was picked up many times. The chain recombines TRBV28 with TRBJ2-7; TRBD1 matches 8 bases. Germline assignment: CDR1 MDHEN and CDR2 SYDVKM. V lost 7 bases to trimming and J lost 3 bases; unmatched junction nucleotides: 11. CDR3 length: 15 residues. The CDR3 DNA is TGTGCCAGCACCCGGATGGGGACAGGCCTCTACGAGCAGTACTTC. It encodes CASTRMGTGLYEQYF.

The CDR3 region is CASSFARSYEQYF. The CDR3 DNA reads TGTGCCAGCAGTTTTGCCCGGTCCTACGAGCAGTACTTC. The V gene is TRBV28, the J gene TRBJ2-7, with D unclear. The germline CDR1 and CDR2 sequences are MDHEN and SYDVKM. Trimming stripped 3 bases from V and 1 base from J, with 7 bases between. The CDR3 is made up of 13 amino acids.

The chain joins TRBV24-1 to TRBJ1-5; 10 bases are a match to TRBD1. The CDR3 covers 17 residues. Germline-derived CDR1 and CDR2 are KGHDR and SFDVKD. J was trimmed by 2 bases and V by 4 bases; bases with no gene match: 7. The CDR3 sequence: CATSEDLGTGGNQPQHF. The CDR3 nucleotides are TGTGCCACCAGTGAGGACCTCGGGACAGGGGGCAATCAGCCCCAGCATTTT.

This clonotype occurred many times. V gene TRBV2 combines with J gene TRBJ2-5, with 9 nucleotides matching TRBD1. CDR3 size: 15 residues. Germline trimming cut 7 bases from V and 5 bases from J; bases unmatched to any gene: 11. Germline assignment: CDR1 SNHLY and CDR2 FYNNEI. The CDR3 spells CASTITTGGGETQYF. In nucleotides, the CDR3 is TGTGCCAGCACCATCACTACAGGGGGCGGTGAGACCCAGTACTTC.